This T cell receptor beta chain appears in the sequencing data of a study of cytotoxic CD8 clonotypes in ibrutinib-treated CLL. Study in general: Mean values per sample were 250,000 to 300,000 productive templates and 98,000 or so productive rearrangements.

Of note for this clone: Its antigen is not identified.

Sequencing was performed with immunoSEQ multiplex PCR; in TCRdb, only in-frame clones are kept and a portion is missing. The table lists about 68,000 clones, around 81% of them singletons. Study findings and constraints: Clonality increased at ibrutinib response, then returned toward baseline at progression. Clonality (at baseline) was higher than in age-matched healthy donors and tracked circulating CD8+ T-cell counts.

CDR3 length: 15 residues. V shed 2 bases and J shed 2 bases, with 12 bases lying between them. The germline V gene has CDR1 MNHEY and CDR2 SVGAGI. This clonotype was obtained from a human donor with chronic lymphocytic leukemia. The sequences come from PBMCs, collected at disease progression, from a patient treated with ibrutinib. J is TRBJ1-1 and V is TRBV6-5; D is ambiguous. Written as DNA, the CDR3 is TGTGCCAGCAGTTACGTAGGACGGGATAACACTGAAGCTTTCTTT. Its translation is CASSYVGRDNTEAFF.